This T cell receptor beta chain was sequenced in a study of cytomegalovirus exposure and HLA in healthy donors. The CDR3 length is 13 residues. Trimming left V 6 bases short and J 1 base short, with 7 bases between. The germline V gene has CDR1 MNHEY and CDR2 SVGAGI. On this clone itself: The antigen is unknown.

Overall study findings and caveats: At a 0.05 false discovery rate, a later analysis found 16,951 TCR beta sequences to be associated with HLA alleles.

PCR amplification relied on 60 Vbeta primers (plus 13 Jbeta primers). The method was immunoSEQ multiplex PCR; TCRdb's version includes in-frame clones alone and lacks a portion of them. Recorded for this sample: roughly 77,000 clones. Input material: PBMCs. This clonotype originated in a female donor in good health and CMV-seropositive. The chain is built from TRBV6-5 and TRBJ1-5; D not certain. The CDR3 is CASRAGSNQPQHF. The CDR3 DNA sequence: TGTGCCAGCAGAGCGGGAAGCAATCAGCCCCAGCATTTT.